This entry is about one T cell receptor beta chain. Its antigen is still unknown. Qualities for individual bases were not recorded, and no much larger clone is one base off. The CDR3 regions of human TCRbeta chains were subjected to immunosequencing. In the original analysis: Repertoire TCRs were matched against a reference library of SARS-CoV-2-specific TCRs generated with the MIRA antigen-specificity platform. Breadth meant the fraction of unique TCRs that were SARS-CoV-2-associated, whereas depth meant the fraction of total T cells that were SARS-CoV-2-associated. Using the MIRA data, each spike-specific TCR was mapped to the spike region that the TCR reacts to and placed in a CD4 or CD8 class. Log10-transformed breadth and depth values were compared by one-way ANOVA with Sidak's multiple comparisons tests. TCRdb retrieved this table from immuneACCESS and kept in-frame rearrangements only. Not all clones are present; in checked studies, unresolved V genes account for under half, and no reason is known for the remainder. D and trimming were read from the DNA, whereas the V and J calls and clone size are those reported in that table. This sample comprises just over 90,000 clones, around 87% of them detected only once. 2% to 2.5% of the sample is in the top ten clones.

The time point label for this specimen denotes: about 28 days (+/-7) after the second vaccine dose. AZD1222 recipients whose second dose came at about 4 weeks and those whose second dose came at about 12 weeks were combined into one group, since spike-specific TCR depth and breadth did not differ between the two schedules. Samples from vaccinated people were obtained from the UK trials COV001 and COV002, which included a single-blind randomized controlled phase 2/3 trial of AZD1222 (ChAdOx1 nCoV-19) in healthy adults. For TCRbeta chain sequencing, PBMC samples from trial participants were taken at day 0 and at day 28 after the second dose. These data originate in a study of T cell responses to AZD1222 COVID-19 vaccine (dated by TCRdb to about 2021). The study in broad terms: TCR sequencing covered some 250 trial participants: approximately 200 given two doses of AZD1222 and approximately 25 given two doses of MenACWY control vaccine. Trial participants were enrolled by age into subgroups of 18-55, 56-69 and 70-plus years, and roughly 150, 30 and 60 TCR-sequenced participants, respectively, were included in these subgroups.

Study-wide conclusions, independent of this receptor: Conclusions about previously exposed vaccinees are limited because only a handful of AZD1222 recipients were SARS-CoV-2 seropositive at baseline. Epitopes outside the regions mutated in the B.1.351 and B.1.1.7 variants were reportedly recognized by nearly half of the unique spike-specific TCRs. Vaccine-associated CD4 TCRs spanned the whole spike protein, with dominant responses in regions 160-218 and 743-854. Because no day 14 peak-response samples were available, repertoires were characterized only after the peak T cell response. The 56-69-year group was small, and its depth increase did not reach significance, likely because of low power. Participants were mostly white British, with more females than males. The authors suggested clonal diversity may have been underestimated. After two AZD1222 doses, both the breadth and the depth of spike-specific TCRs were significantly higher than at day 0 and than in MenACWY recipients.

V is cut by 5 bases and J by 1 base, and the space between the germline ends is 12 bases. Reading from cysteine to phenylalanine, the CDR3 counts 14 amino acids. Only the CDR3 DNA stays, 42 bases, in frame from base 1. Reading the germline V gene gives CDR1 MNHEY and CDR2 SVGEGT. The sequenced sample was peripheral blood, obtained 28 days after the second AZD1222 dose. This chain is built from TRBV6-2 or TRBV6-3 and TRBJ2-7, and possibly TRBD2, on 6 matching bases. The source is an adult who received the AZD1222 COVID-19 vaccine. The sequenced DNA is TGTGCCAGCAGTGTAGCGGCGAGTTCCTACGAGCAGTACTTC. Its translation is CASSVAASSYEQYF.